This T cell receptor (beta chain) emerged from a study of blood T cell repertoires in COVID-19. Background on the study: Whether acute or convalescent, the COVID-19 samples came from the United States, Italy and Spain. PBMCs, B-cell-depleted T cells, or T cells were the source of the cDNA or gDNA that made up the material.

Original methodology: Estimation of nucleated cell counts was performed using reference gene primer amplification. Only in-frame clones appear in the TCRdb table, and some are missing; sequencing was by immunoSEQ multiplex PCR. Clone size and the V and J calls come from that table; the DNA yielded D and trimming. The sample has about 75,000 clones; approximately 85% are singletons. This CDR3 has 16 residues. Germline CDR1 reads MDHEN; CDR2 reads SYDVKM. V gave up 6 bases and J gave up 5 bases, with 22 bases separating them. Sequences were obtained from peripheral blood. This clonotype was sampled from a woman aged 80 or over with active or convalescent COVID-19. The chain links TRBV28 to TRBJ1-1, with D unresolved. Here the CDR3 reads CASRLRFGVGGTEAFF. The CDR3 DNA follows: TGTGCCAGCAGACTGAGGTTCGGGGTCGGTGGAACTGAAGCTTTCTTT. Full variable domain (outside the CDR3, taken from reference TRBV28 and TRBJ1-1): DVKVTQSSRYLVKRTGEKVFLECVQDMDHENMFWYRQDPGLGLRLIYFSYDVKMKEKGDIPEGYSVSREKKERFSLILESASTNQTSMYLCASRLRFGVGGTEAFFGQGTRLTVV.